This TCR beta chain was obtained from a study of spatial heterogeneity in lung cancer. General study results and limits: For expanded intratumoral alpha and beta TCRs, counts tracked tumor mutation counts.

Time point indicated: sample taken at primary tumor resection. A total of over 70 untreated early-stage non-small cell lung cancer patients served as donors. Unsorted samples of tumor, nontumor lung or frozen PBMC had their whole RNA sequenced. Via MiXCR, TCRdb re-called the 5' RACE reads, giving one row per CDR3 protein. Of 25,000 to 30,000 distinct CDR3 sequences listed, around 7% are singletons. The CDR3 has 15 residues. Trimming took 8 bases from V and 2 from J; bases not matched to a gene: 10. Germline V gene sequence: CDR1 MNHNS, CDR2 SASEGT. This clonotype showed up many times. No antigen is known for it.

This chain uses TRBV6-1 with TRBJ2-5; TRBD1 aligns across 8 bases. Here the sequenced sample was lung tumor tissue, taken at surgery. The sequence came from a male donor with early-stage non-small cell lung cancer. The CDR3 bases are TGTGCCAGCGGAAGGACAGGGACGTCTCAAGAGACCCAGTACTTC. Translated: CASGRTGTSQETQYF.